This is a list of T cell receptor beta chains from one sample in a study of blood T cell repertoires in COVID-19. The table came from immunoSEQ multiplex PCR; TCRdb's copy has only in-frame clones and leaves some out. The sample consists of 150,000 to 200,000 clones, over 85% of them appearing once. Sequencing input: peripheral blood. These receptors came from a man between 60 and 75 years old with active or convalescent COVID-19. The CDR3 runs from the conserved cysteine through the conserved F or W. A D gene is named only where the DNA matches it firmly. Clone size is given for some rows only: seen once, a few or many times, or a class if the clone is expanded.

NA	NA	TRBJ1-6	TRBV5-1	TGCGCCAGCAGCTTAGCGGGGTGGGGAAATTCACCCCTCCACTTT	CASSLAGWGNSPLHF
NA	NA	TRBJ1-1	TRBV12-3/TRBV12-4	TGTGCCAGCCGTCGGGGTCCGGACACTGAAGCTTTCTTT	CASRRGPDTEAFF
NA	TRBD2	TRBJ2-1	TRBV7-2	TGTGCCAGCAGCTTAGGCGGCGCGGGGGGGCGGAATGAGCAGTTCTTC	CASSLGGAGGRNEQFF
NA	TRBD1	TRBJ1-5	TRBV19	TGTGCCAGTAGTCAAATTACCGGGACAGCCTATAGCAATCAGCCCCAGCATTTT	CASSQITGTAYSNQPQHF
NA	NA	TRBJ2-5	TRBV5-4	TGTGCCAGCAGCGCTACGTGGAGGGAGACCCAGTACTTC	CASSATWRETQYF
once	TRBD1	TRBJ1-5	TRBV2	TGTGCCAGCAGTGAGGGGACAGGGGTGGGGCAGCCCCAGCATTTT	CASSEGTGVGQPQHF
NA	NA	TRBJ1-4	TRBV27	TGTGCCAGCGGCGGCGGGGGTCGAGAAAAACTGTTTTTT	CASGGGGREKLFF
NA	TRBD2	TRBJ2-1	TRBV7-2	TGTGCCAGCAGCTTTTGGACTAGCGGCTACAATGAGCAGTTCTTC	CASSFWTSGYNEQFF
NA	NA	TRBJ2-5	TRBV5-8	TGTGCCAGCAGCTTGGGAGTGGGGGGAAGCCAAGAGACCCAGTACTTC	CASSLGVGGSQETQYF
NA	TRBD1	TRBJ1-5	TRBV7-8	TGTGCCAGCAGCTTTTGGGACAGACATAGCAATCAGCCCCAGCATTTT	CASSFWDRHSNQPQHF
NA	TRBD1	TRBJ1-1	TRBV7-9	TGTGCCAGCAGCCTAAGCACAGGGGGAGGAAACACTGAAGCTTTCTTT	CASSLSTGGGNTEAFF
NA	TRBD1	TRBJ2-1	TRBV4-1	TGCGCCAGCAGCCAAGTCTCCGGGACAGGGGGACGCAATGAGCAGTTCTTC	CASSQVSGTGGRNEQFF
once	NA	TRBJ1-2	TRBV19	TGTGCCAGTAGTATAGGTCAGGAAGGCTATGGCTACACCTTC	CASSIGQEGYGYTF
NA	NA	TRBJ1-1	TRBV28	TGTGCCAGCAGTCCCCCCCAGGTTGGCACTGAAGCTTTCTTT	CASSPPQVGTEAFF
NA	NA	TRBJ1-2	TRBV10-1	TGCGCCAGCAGTGAGTCACGGGTTGGTGGCTACACCTTC	CASSESRVGGYTF
NA	TRBD1	TRBJ2-3	TRBV5-1	TGCGCCAGCAGCTTAGTGGGGACAGCTGGCACAGATACGCAGTATTTT	CASSLVGTAGTDTQYF
NA	NA	TRBJ2-3	TRBV19	TGTGCCAGTAGTATGGGGCAGACTAGCACAGATACGCAGTATTTT	CASSMGQTSTDTQYF
NA	NA	TRBJ2-2	TRBV19	TGTGCCAGTAGGAGGGAGTCACACACCGGGGAGCTGTTTTTT	CASRRESHTGELFF
NA	TRBD1	TRBJ1-1	TRBV5-1	TGCGCCAGCAGCCTACAGGGGATGTGCGACACTGAAGCTTTCTTT	CASSLQGMCDTEAFF
NA	TRBD1	TRBJ1-4	TRBV2	TGTGCCAGCAGTGTACAGGGGCCAGCTAATGAAAAACTGTTTTTT	CASSVQGPANEKLFF
NA	NA	TRBJ2-7	TRBV7-2	TGTGCCAGCAGCTTAGGACGGGGATCCTACGAGCAGTACTTC	CASSLGRGSYEQYF
NA	NA	TRBJ2-1	TRBV4-2	TGTGCCAGCAGCCAAGGCGACGGGGGGCCTCACAATGAGCAGTTCTTC	CASSQGDGGPHNEQFF
NA	NA	TRBJ1-5	TRBV28	TGTGCCAGCAGTCCGTCCGCAGTCGGGTGGCAGCCCCAGCATTTT	CASSPSAVGWQPQHF
NA	NA	TRBJ1-3	TRBV2	TGTGCCAGCAGTGAAAACAGCTCTGGAAACACCATATATTTT	CASSENSSGNTIYF
once	TRBD1	TRBJ1-2	TRBV7-9	TGTGCCAGCAGCTTAGAAGTGACAGGGGGCTGCTACACCTTC	CASSLEVTGGCYTF
NA	TRBD1	TRBJ1-5	TRBV19	TGTGCCAGTAGTCCTACAGGGGGCGGCCAGCCCCAGCATTTT	CASSPTGGGQPQHF
NA	NA	TRBJ1-1	TRBV7-9	TGTGCCAGCAGCCACGTACAACCTAACACTGAAGCTTTCTTT	CASSHVQPNTEAFF
NA	NA	TRBJ1-5	TRBV5-5	TGTGCCAGCAGCCTCGGGACAACCACGAATCAGCCCCAGCATTTT	CASSLGTTTNQPQHF
once	NA	TRBJ2-2	TRBV18	TGTGCCAGCTCACTCCAGGGGAACACCGGGGAGCTGTTTTTT	CASSLQGNTGELFF
NA	NA	TRBJ2-4	TRBV29-1	TGCAGCGTCGAACAGGTAGCCAAAAACATTCAGTACTTC	CSVEQVAKNIQYF
NA	TRBD1	TRBJ2-2	TRBV2	TGTGCCAGCAGTGTCCTTCAGGGGGCGAACACCGGGGAGCTGTTTTTT	CASSVLQGANTGELFF
NA	NA	TRBJ1-1	TRBV5-6	TGTGCCAGCAGCGGCTGGGGAGGCACTGAAGCTTTCTTT	CASSGWGGTEAFF
NA	NA	TRBJ2-3	TRBV2	TGTGCCAGCAGTGAAGCGTCAGCCGGGTGGGGGACTAGCACAGATACGCAGTATTTT	CASSEASAGWGTSTDTQYF
NA	TRBD1	TRBJ1-1	TRBV28	TGTGCCAGCAGGACAGGGGGCACTGAAGCTTTCTTT	CASRTGGTEAFF
NA	TRBD2	TRBJ2-1	TRBV10-3	TGTGCCATCAGTGGACTTAGCGGGGCCAGCTCCTACAATGAGCAGTTCTTC	CAISGLSGASSYNEQFF
NA	NA	TRBJ1-1	TRBV6-2/TRBV6-3	TGTGCCAGCAGTTACTTCCCGGGGGTCCCTAACACTGAAGCTTTCTTT	CASSYFPGVPNTEAFF
NA	TRBD1	TRBJ2-3	TRBV7-6	TGTGCCAGCAGCTTATCATTACAGGGGGTTTTAGATACGCAGTATTTT	CASSLSLQGVLDTQYF